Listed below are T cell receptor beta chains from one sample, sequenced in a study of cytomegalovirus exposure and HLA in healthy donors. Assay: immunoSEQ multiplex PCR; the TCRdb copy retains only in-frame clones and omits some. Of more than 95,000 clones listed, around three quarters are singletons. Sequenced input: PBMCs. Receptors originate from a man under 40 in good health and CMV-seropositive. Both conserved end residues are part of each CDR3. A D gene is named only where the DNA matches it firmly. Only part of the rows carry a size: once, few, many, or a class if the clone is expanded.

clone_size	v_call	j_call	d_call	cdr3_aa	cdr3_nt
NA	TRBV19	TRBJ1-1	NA	CASSYGPREAFF	TGTGCCAGTAGTTACGGGCCACGGGAGGCTTTCTTT
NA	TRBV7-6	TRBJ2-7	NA	CASSRQEDYEQYF	TGTGCCAGCAGCCGTCAAGAAGACTACGAGCAGTACTTC
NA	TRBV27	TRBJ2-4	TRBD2	CASSPLTSGGAKNIQYF	TGTGCCAGCAGTCCCCTTACTAGCGGGGGGGCCAAAAACATTCAGTACTTC
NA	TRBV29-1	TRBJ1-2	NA	CSVEDTRQLFYGYTF	TGCAGCGTTGAAGATACCCGACAGCTATTCTATGGCTACACCTTC
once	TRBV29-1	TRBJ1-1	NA	CSVEIRDNRIFF	TGCAGCGTTGAGATACGGGACAATAGAATTTTCTTT
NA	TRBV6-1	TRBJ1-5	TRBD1	CASSRQGGQPQHF	TGTGCCAGCAGTCGACAGGGAGGTCAGCCCCAGCATTTT
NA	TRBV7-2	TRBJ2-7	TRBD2	CASSSTSGGALEQYF	TGTGCCAGCAGCTCGACTAGCGGGGGGGCCCTCGAGCAGTACTTC
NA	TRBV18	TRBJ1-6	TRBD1	CASSVQQGANSPLHF	TGTGCCAGCTCAGTTCAACAGGGGGCCAATTCACCCCTCCACTTT
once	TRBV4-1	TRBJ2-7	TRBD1	CASSQEAGGINEQYF	TGCGCCAGCAGCCAAGAAGCAGGGGGCATCAACGAGCAGTACTTC
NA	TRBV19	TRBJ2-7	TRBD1	CASSIRGSSYEQYF	TGTGCCAGTAGTATCAGGGGGAGCTCCTACGAGCAGTACTTC
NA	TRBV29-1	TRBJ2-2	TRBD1	CSVRQGTGELFF	TGCAGCGTCAGACAGGGGACCGGGGAGCTGTTTTTT
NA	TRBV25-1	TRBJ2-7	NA	CASRRGSEQYF	TGTGCCAGCAGACGGGGGAGCGAGCAGTACTTC
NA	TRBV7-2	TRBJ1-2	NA	CASSPGGGYYGYTF	TGTGCCAGCAGCCCCGGGGGGGGTTACTATGGCTACACCTTC
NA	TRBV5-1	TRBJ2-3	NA	CASSDTASTDTQYF	TGCGCCAGCAGCGACACAGCTAGCACAGATACGCAGTATTTT
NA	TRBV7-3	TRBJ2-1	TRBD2	CASSLTASGEGEQFF	TGTGCCAGCAGCTTAACGGCTAGCGGGGAGGGTGAGCAGTTCTTC
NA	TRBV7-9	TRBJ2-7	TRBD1	CASSLVDRGAYEQYF	TGTGCCAGCAGCTTAGTCGACAGGGGGGCCTACGAGCAGTACTTC
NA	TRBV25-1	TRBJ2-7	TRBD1	CASSEFGDRSYEQYF	TGTGCCAGCAGTGAGTTTGGGGACAGGTCCTACGAGCAGTACTTC
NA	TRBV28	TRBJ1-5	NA	CASSFPPLGDNRNQPQHF	TGTGCCAGCAGTTTCCCCCCCCTGGGGGACAACAGGAATCAGCCCCAGCATTTT
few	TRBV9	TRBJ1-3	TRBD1	CASSVVQGGSGNTIYF	TGTGCCAGCAGCGTAGTACAGGGGGGCTCTGGAAACACCATATATTTT
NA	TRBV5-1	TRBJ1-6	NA	CASALLSGDVSPLHF	TGCGCCAGCGCCCTATTATCAGGGGATGTGTCACCCCTCCACTTT
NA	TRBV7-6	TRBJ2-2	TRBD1	CASSTGANTGELFF	TGTGCCAGCAGCACAGGGGCTAACACCGGGGAGCTGTTTTTT
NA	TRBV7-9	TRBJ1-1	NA	CSSSLEPIGAGQNTEAFF	TGTTCCAGCAGCTTAGAACCTATAGGGGCAGGGCAGAACACTGAAGCTTTCTTT
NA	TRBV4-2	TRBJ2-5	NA	CASSQEARLDETQYF	TGTGCCAGCAGCCAAGAGGCCCGACTAGACGAGACCCAGTACTTC
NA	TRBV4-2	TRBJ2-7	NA	CASSPPGTKRYEQYF	TGTGCCAGCAGCCCTCCCGGGACAAAAAGATACGAGCAGTACTTC
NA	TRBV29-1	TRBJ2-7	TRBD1	CSVVGQGRYEQYF	TGCAGCGTTGTTGGACAGGGTCGTTACGAGCAGTACTTC
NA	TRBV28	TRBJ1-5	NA	CASSSGGGGGQPQHF	TGTGCCAGCAGTTCCGGGGGCGGGGGAGGTCAGCCCCAGCATTTT
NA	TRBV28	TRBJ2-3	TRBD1	CASTHRQGDTQYF	TGTGCCAGCACCCACCGACAGGGGGATACGCAGTATTTT
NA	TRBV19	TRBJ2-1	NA	CASSLGLKGRSSYNEQFF	TGTGCCAGTAGTCTCGGATTAAAAGGGAGGAGCTCCTACAATGAGCAGTTCTTC
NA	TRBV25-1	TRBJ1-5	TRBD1	CASSGPGTGGFNQPQHF	TGTGCCAGCAGTGGACCCGGGACAGGGGGATTCAATCAGCCCCAGCATTTT
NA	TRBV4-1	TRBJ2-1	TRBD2	CASSQGGLAGGRFEQFF	TGCGCCAGCAGCCAGGGGGGACTAGCGGGGGGTAGATTTGAGCAGTTCTTC
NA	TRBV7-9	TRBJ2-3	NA	CASSLSDTSTDTQYF	TGTGCCAGCAGCTTAAGTGACACTAGCACAGATACGCAGTATTTT